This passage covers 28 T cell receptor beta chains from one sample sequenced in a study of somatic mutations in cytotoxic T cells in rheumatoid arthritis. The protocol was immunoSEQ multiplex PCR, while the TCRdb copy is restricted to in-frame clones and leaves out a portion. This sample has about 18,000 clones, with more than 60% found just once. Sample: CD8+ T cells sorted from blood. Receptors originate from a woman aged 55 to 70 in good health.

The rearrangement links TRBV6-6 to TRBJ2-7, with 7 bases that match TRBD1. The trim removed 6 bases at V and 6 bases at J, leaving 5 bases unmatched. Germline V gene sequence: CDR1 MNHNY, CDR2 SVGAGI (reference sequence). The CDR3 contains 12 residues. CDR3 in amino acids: CASSSDRSEQYF. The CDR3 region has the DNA TGTGCCAGCAGCTCGGACAGGTCCGAGCAGTACTTC.

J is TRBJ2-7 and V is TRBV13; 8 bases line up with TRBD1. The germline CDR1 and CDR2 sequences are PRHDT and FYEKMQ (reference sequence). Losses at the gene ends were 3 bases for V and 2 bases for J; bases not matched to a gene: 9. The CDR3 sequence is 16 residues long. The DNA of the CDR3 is TGTGCCAGCAGCTTCCGGACAGGGCTAAACCCCTACGAGCAGTACTTC. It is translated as CASSFRTGLNPYEQYF.

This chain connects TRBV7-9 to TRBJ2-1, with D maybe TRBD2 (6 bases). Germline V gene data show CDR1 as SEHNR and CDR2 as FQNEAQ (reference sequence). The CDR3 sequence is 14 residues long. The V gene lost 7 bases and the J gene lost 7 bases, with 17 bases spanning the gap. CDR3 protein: CASIPGSGRNEQFF. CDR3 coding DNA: TGTGCCAGCATCCCGGGTAGCGGTAGGAATGAGCAGTTCTTC.

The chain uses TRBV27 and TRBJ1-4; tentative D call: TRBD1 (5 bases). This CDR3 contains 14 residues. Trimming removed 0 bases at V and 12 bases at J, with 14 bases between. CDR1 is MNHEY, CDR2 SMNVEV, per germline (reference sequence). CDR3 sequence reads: CASSLSGRGGELFF. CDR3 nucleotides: TGTGCCAGCAGTTTATCGGGGAGGGGCGGCGAACTGTTTTTT.

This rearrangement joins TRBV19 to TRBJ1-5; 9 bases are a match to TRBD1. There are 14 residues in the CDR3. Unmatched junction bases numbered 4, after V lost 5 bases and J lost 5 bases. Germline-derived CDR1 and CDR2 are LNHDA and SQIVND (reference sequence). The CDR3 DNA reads TGTGCCAGTAGTCTCTGGACAGGGGATCAGCCCCAGCATTTT. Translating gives CASSLWTGDQPQHF.

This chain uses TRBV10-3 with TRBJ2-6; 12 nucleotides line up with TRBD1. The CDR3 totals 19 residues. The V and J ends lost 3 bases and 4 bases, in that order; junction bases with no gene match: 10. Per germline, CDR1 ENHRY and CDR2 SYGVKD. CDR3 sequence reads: CAISDPRGQGARGANVLTF. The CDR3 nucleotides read TGTGCCATCAGTGATCCGAGGGGACAGGGGGCCAGAGGGGCCAACGTCCTGACTTTC.

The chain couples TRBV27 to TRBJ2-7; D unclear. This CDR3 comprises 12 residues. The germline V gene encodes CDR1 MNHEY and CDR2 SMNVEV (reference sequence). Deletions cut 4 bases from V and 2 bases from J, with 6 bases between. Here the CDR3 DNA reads TGTGCCAGCAGTTCGTCCACCTACGAGCAGTACTTC. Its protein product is CASSSSTYEQYF.

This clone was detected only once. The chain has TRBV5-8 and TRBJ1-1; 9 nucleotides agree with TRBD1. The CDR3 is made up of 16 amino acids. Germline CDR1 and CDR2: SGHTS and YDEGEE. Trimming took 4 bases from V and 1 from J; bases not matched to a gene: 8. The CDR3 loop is CASSGRPGQGNTEAFF. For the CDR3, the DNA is TGTGCCAGCAGCGGACGACCGGGACAGGGGAACACTGAAGCTTTCTTT. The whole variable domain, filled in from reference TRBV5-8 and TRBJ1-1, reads EAGVTQSPTHLIKTRGQQATLRCSPISGHTSVYWYQQALGLGLQFLLWYDEGEERNRGNFPPRFSGRQFPNYSSELNVNALELEDSALYLCASSGRPGQGNTEAFFGQGTRLTVV.

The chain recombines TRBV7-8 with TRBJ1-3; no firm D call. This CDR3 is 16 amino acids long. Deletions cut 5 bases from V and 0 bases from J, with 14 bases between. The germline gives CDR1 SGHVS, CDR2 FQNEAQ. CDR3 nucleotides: TGTGCCAGCAGCCCAAGGACCGAGAGCTCTGGAAACACCATATATTTT. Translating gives CASSPRTESSGNTIYF.

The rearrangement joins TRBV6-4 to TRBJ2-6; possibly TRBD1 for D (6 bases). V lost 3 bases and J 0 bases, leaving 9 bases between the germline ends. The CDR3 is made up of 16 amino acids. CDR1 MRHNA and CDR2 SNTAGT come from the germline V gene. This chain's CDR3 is CASSEGGISGANVLTF. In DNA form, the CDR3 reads TGTGCCAGCAGTGAAGGGGGTATCTCTGGGGCCAACGTCCTGACTTTC.

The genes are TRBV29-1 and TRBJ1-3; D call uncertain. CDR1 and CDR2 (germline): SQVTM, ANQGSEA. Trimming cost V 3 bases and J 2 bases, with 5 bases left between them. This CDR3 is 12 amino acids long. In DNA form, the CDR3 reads TGCAGCGTTGACGGTACTGGAAACACCATATATTTT. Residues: CSVDGTGNTIYF. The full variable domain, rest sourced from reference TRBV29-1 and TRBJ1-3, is SAVISQKPSRDICQRGTSLTIQCQVDSQVTMMFWYRQQPGQSLTLIATANQGSEATYESGFVIDKFPISRPNLTFSTLTVSNMSPEDSSIYLCSVDGTGNTIYFGEGSWLTVV.

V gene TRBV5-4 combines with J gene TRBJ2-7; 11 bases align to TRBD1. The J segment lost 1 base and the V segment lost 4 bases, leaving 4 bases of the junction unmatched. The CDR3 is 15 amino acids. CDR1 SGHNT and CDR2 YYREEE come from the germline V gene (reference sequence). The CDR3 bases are TGTGCCAGCAGCGCAGGGACAGGGGGATCCTACGAGCAGTACTTC. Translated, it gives CASSAGTGGSYEQYF.

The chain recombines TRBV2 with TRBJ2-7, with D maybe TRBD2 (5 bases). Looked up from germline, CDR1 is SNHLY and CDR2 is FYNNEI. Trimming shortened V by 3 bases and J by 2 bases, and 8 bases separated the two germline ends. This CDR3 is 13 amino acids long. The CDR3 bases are TGTGCCAGCAGTGAGGGAGATACCTACGAGCAGTACTTC. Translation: CASSEGDTYEQYF.

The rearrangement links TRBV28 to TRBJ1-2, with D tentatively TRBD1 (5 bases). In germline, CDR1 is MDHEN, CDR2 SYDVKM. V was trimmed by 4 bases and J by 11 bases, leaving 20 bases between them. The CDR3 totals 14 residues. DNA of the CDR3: TGTGCCAGCAGTTCTCCGGGCAGGGTGGGTTTATACACCTTC. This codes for CASSSPGRVGLYTF.

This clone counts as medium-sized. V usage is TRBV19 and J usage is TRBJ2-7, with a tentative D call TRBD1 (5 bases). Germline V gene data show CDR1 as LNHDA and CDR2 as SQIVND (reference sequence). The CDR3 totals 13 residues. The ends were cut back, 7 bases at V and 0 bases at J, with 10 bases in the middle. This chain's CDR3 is CASKAGPSYEQYF. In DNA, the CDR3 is TGTGCCAGTAAAGCAGGGCCCTCCTACGAGCAGTACTTC.

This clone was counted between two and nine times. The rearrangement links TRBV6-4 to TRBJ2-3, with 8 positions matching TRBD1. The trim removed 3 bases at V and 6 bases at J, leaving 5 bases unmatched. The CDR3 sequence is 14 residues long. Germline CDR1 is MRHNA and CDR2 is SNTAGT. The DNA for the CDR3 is TGTGCCAGCAGTGATGCAGCAGGGGGCGATACGCAGTATTTT. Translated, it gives CASSDAAGGDTQYF.

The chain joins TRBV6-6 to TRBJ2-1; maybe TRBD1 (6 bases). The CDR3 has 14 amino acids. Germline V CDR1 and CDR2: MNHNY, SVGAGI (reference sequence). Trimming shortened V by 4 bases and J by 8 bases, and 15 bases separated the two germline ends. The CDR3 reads CASSSTGSVDEQFF. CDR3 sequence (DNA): TGTGCCAGCAGTTCAACAGGGTCGGTAGATGAGCAGTTCTTC.

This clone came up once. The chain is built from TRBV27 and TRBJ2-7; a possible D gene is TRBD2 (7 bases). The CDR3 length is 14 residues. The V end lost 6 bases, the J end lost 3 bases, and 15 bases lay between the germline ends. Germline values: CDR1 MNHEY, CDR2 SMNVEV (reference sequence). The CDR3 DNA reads TGTGCCAGCAGGAGGGGGGGACTGGTCTACGAGCAGTACTTC. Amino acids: CASRRGGLVYEQYF.

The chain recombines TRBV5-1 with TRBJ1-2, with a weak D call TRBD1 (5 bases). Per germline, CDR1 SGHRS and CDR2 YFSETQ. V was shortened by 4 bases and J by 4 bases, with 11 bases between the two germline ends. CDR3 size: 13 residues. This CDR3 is CASSLGPSYGYTF. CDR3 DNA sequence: TGCGCCAGCAGCCTGGGGCCCTCCTATGGCTACACCTTC.

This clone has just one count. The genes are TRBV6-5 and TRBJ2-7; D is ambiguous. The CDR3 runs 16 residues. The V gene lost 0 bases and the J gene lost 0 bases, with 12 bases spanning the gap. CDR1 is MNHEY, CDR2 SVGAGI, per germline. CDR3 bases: TGTGCCAGCAGTTACTCGTTCCTAGTCGGCTCCTACGAGCAGTACTTC. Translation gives CASSYSFLVGSYEQYF.

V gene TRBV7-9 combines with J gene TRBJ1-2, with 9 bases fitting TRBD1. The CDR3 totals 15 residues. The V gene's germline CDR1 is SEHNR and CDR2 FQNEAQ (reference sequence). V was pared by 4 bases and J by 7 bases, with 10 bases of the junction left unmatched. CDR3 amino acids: CASSSAGTGNSGYTF. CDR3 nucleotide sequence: TGTGCCAGCAGCTCGGCCGGGACAGGGAATAGTGGCTACACCTTC.

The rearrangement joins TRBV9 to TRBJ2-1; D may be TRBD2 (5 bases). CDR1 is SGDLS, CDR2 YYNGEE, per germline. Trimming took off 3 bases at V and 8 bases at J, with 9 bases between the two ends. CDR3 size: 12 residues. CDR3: CASSDSVDEQFF. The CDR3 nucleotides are TGTGCCAGCAGCGATAGCGTCGATGAGCAGTTCTTC.

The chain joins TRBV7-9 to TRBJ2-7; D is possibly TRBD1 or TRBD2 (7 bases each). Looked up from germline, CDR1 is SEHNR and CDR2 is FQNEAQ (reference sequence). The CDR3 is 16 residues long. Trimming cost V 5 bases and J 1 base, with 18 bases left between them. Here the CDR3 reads CASSRRGEGASYEQYF. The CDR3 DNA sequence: TGTGCCAGCAGCCGCAGGGGGGAGGGAGCTTCCTACGAGCAGTACTTC.

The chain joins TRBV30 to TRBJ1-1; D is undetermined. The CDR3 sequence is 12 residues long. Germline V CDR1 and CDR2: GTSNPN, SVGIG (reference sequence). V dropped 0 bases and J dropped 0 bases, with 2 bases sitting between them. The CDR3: CAWSVLNTEAFF. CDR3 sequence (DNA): TGTGCCTGGAGTGTGTTGAACACTGAAGCTTTCTTT.

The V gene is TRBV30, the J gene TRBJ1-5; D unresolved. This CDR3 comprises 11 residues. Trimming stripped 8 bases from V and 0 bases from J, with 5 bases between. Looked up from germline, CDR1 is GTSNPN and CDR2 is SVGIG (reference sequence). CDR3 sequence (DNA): TGTGCCATGGGTAGCAATCAGCCCCAGCATTTT. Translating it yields CAMGSNQPQHF.

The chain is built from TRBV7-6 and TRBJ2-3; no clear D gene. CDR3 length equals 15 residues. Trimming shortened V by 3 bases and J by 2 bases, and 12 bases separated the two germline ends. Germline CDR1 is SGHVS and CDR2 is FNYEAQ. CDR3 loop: CASSLDLAITDTQYF. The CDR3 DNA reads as TGTGCCAGCAGCTTGGACCTTGCAATCACAGATACGCAGTATTTT. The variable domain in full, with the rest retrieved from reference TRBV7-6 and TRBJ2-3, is GAGVSQSPRYKVTKRGQDVALRCDPISGHVSLYWYRQALGQGPEFLTYFNYEAQQDKSGLPNDRFSAERPEGSISTLTIQRTEQRDSAMYRCASSLDLAITDTQYFGPGTRLTVL.

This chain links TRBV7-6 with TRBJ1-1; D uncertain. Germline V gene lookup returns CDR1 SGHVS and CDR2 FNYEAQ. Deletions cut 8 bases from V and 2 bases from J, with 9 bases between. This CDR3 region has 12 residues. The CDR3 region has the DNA TGTGCCAGCGTGGCAGACAACACTGAAGCTTTCTTT. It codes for CASVADNTEAFF.

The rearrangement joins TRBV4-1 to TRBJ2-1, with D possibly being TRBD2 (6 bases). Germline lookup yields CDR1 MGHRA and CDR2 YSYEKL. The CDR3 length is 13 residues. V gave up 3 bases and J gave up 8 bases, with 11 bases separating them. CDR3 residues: CASSQSGWDEQFF. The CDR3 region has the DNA TGCGCCAGCAGCCAGAGCGGGTGGGATGAGCAGTTCTTC.